Listed here are 3 T cell receptor beta chains from one sample, sequenced in a study of shared clonotypes between healthy human individuals (dated by TCRdb to about 2020). CD8 naive samples consisted of CD45RO-negative cells that were positively selected for CCR7, yielding a CD45RA+CCR7+ population without TemRA cells. Library generation was performed with the immunoSEQ multiplex PCR assay. TCRdb limited this immuneACCESS table to in-frame rearrangements with V and J called. A share of clones is missing; checked studies link under half to unresolved V genes, and the rest is unexplained. This sample comprises 2 million or so clones, about 94% of them detected only once. About 1.1% of the sample goes to the ten largest clones. Sequencing was done on a sample of naive CD8+ T cells sorted from blood. Sample cell subset or site, as interpreted from the label and publication: CD45RA+CCR7+. All receptors derive from a man aged 18 to 30 in good health.

The V gene is TRBV27, the J gene TRBJ1-4; 8 nucleotides match TRBD1. The CDR3 loop spans 13 amino acids. Germline CDR1 MNHEY, CDR2 SMNVEV (reference sequence). Trimming at V came to 7 bases and at J to 7 bases, leaving 5 bases not matched to a gene. This CDR3 reads CASTPDRAEKLFF. The CDR3 region has the DNA TGTGCCAGCACCCCGGACAGGGCTGAAAAACTGTTTTTT.

The rearrangement joins TRBV7-9 to TRBJ2-2, with D possibly matching TRBD2 (6 bases). The length of the CDR3 is 15 residues. Germline V CDR1 and CDR2: SEHNR, FQNEAQ (reference sequence). V gave up 7 bases and J gave up 1 base, with 13 bases separating them. In DNA, the CDR3 is TGTGCCAGCACCCAAATTAGCGGGAACACCGGGGAGCTGTTTTTT. Encoded protein: CASTQISGNTGELFF.

V and J are TRBV4-1 and TRBJ1-3; D unresolved. The CDR3 contains 13 residues. Germline CDR1 MGHRA, CDR2 YSYEKL. V shed 4 bases and J shed 0 bases, with 4 bases lying between them. In DNA form, the CDR3 reads TGCGCCAGCAGCCCGAACTCTGGAAACACCATATATTTT. The encoded protein is CASSPNSGNTIYF.